This T cell receptor beta chain comes out of a study of blood T cells in healthy people across ages (dated by TCRdb to about 2015). Broadly, across the study: In model experiments, template switching captured roughly one uniquely barcoded TCR beta cDNA molecule for every two T cells. The donors were divided into four age groups: young (average approximately 17 years), middle-aged (over 35), aged (approximately 62) and long-lived (82). To track age-related changes in TCR beta repertoire diversity, the study relied on deep sequencing normalized with unique cDNA molecular identifiers. Using the same blood draw, the study looked at two additional independent replicas of 1 million unique cDNA reads for two donors, one aged 18 to 30 and the other aged 80 or older. To avoid experimental bias, donors of different ages were spread randomly across the sequencing lanes. The investigation overall reported the following: A strong correlation was found between observed TCR beta diversity and the percentage of naive T cells measured by flow cytometry. Estimates of total diversity from one million sequenced T cells were regarded as lower bounds and underestimates. Observed TCR beta diversity per million T cells fell roughly linearly with age, and a significant reduction was already apparent by age roughly 40. Because donor CMV infection status was unknown, age-related changes in expanded clonotypes were potentially confounded. Because profiling used bulk unsorted PBMCs, naive and antigen-experienced compartments could not be compared conclusively. The long-lived group showed more naive CD4+ T cells, fewer expanded clones and increased TCR diversity than the aged group, suggesting age selection.

Systemically healthy Caucasian individuals from Russia, some 40 in total and aged roughly 6 to 100 years, were included as donors. Each donor gave around 9.5 milliliters of peripheral blood, collected into EDTA-treated Vacutainer tubes. Ficoll-Paque density-gradient centrifugation was used to isolate PBMCs, with at least 6 million obtained per sample. Total RNA was extracted from PBMCs with Trizol reagent, with at least 6 micrograms obtained per sample. Naive CD45RAhigh/CD27high T cell percentages were measured by flow cytometry on a PBMC aliquot from every donor. CDR3 length: 15 amino acids, cysteine to phenylalanine. Only the CDR3 DNA is retained, 45 bases long and in frame from the first base. CDR1 LNHNV and CDR2 YYDKDF were looked up in the germline V gene (reference sequence). V and J are truncated by 5 bases and 4 bases respectively, leaving an intervening sequence of 15 bases. Concerning this clonotype: Which antigen it targets is not known. A read error may be the cause here, since a much bigger clone is one base away.

The library was built by means of 5' RACE. The listed sequencing device is Illumina HiSeq 2500. A second PCR of roughly 7 to 11 cycles was run with a J-beta primer mix and a sample-barcoded 5' primer. A unique molecular identifier was introduced onto each TCR beta cDNA molecule by a template-switch 5' adaptor carrying 12 random nucleotides. Each sample yielded at least 2.5 million CDR3-containing paired-end reads. All of the RNA was converted into first-strand cDNA using the Mint cDNA synthesis kit, with a TRBC-specific oligonucleotide serving as the primer. Following uracil-DNA glycosylase treatment, all cDNA underwent a first 18-cycle PCR with the universal primers M1SS and BC2_uni_R. The authors processed their data as follows. Each sample was normalized by randomly selecting 1 million high-quality reads, each carrying a distinct molecular identifier. Reads with shared molecular identifiers were discarded instead of being binned into consensus sequences. MiTCR, with a Q25 quality threshold and the strictest error-elimination algorithm, was used for CDR3 identification, clonotype clustering and error correction. A nonparametric unseen species model using Euler transformation provided a lower-bound estimate of total TCR beta diversity. TCRdb reran the public reads through fastp at Q25 and MiXCR, keeping productive beta chains. Rows with a matching CDR3 protein are joined into one entry that keeps the most common DNA and genes. The V and J calls come from TCRdb's annotation, not from the publication. Recorded for this sample are some 900,000 distinct CDR3 sequences; about 28% of them occurred a single time. The ten top clones hold around 15% of the sample.

Recombination linked TRBV15 to TRBJ2-1; the D element might be TRBD1 or TRBD2, as each aligns at 5 bases. Sequencing input: blood. This TCR came from a woman aged 80 or over in good health. The CDR3 region: CATSPPGRLYNEQFF. The sequenced DNA is TGTGCCACCAGCCCTCCGGGACGACTTTACAATGAGCAGTTCTTC.